Listed below are T cell receptor beta chains from one sample, sequenced in a study of shared clonotypes between healthy human individuals. Only in-frame clones appear in the TCRdb table, and some are missing; sequencing was by immunoSEQ multiplex PCR. The data show about 1 million clones, with about 75% seen just once and approximately 1.5% held by the top ten. Material for sequencing was memory CD4+ T cells sorted from blood. These receptors all come from a man aged 18 to 29 in good health. Each CDR3 is given with its conserved first and last residue. Fields, in order: clone size, D gene, J gene, V gene, CDR3 DNA, CDR3 protein. The D gene is left open where the match is weak. Size is stated for part of the rows, as once, few or many counts, or as a class when the clone is expanded.

clone_size: .; d_call: .; j_call: TRBJ1-4; v_call: TRBV10-3; cdr3_nt: TGTGCCATCAGCCAAACCCAGGGGCTTAATGAAAAACTGTTTTTT; cdr3_aa: CAISQTQGLNEKLFF
clone_size: .; d_call: TRBD1; j_call: TRBJ2-7; v_call: TRBV11-2; cdr3_nt: TGTGCCAGCAGCCCCCTCGGACAGGGAGGATCCTACGAGCAGTACTTC; cdr3_aa: CASSPLGQGGSYEQYF
clone_size: .; d_call: .; j_call: TRBJ2-1; v_call: TRBV6-1; cdr3_nt: TGTGCCAGCAGTGAAGTTATAGGACTGGGGGAGCAGTTCTTC; cdr3_aa: CASSEVIGLGEQFF
clone_size: .; d_call: .; j_call: TRBJ2-3; v_call: TRBV18; cdr3_nt: TGTGCCAGCTCACCTAAGTCAGATACGCAGTATTTT; cdr3_aa: CASSPKSDTQYF
clone_size: .; d_call: .; j_call: TRBJ2-4; v_call: TRBV11-2; cdr3_nt: TGTGCCAGCAGCTTAGTGACAGGTGAACTAGCCAAAAACATTCAGTACTTC; cdr3_aa: CASSLVTGELAKNIQYF
clone_size: .; d_call: .; j_call: TRBJ1-2; v_call: TRBV28; cdr3_nt: TGTGCCAGCAGTTTTTCAGGGACTGGCTACACCTTC; cdr3_aa: CASSFSGTGYTF
clone_size: .; d_call: .; j_call: TRBJ1-2; v_call: TRBV9; cdr3_nt: TGTGCCAGCAGCGCCCAAGGAGGGGTACCCCATGGCTACACCTTC; cdr3_aa: CASSAQGGVPHGYTF
clone_size: .; d_call: TRBD2; j_call: TRBJ2-3; v_call: TRBV7-2; cdr3_nt: TGTGCCAGCAGCTTAAGTCGGCTAGCGGGAGATACGCAGTATTTT; cdr3_aa: CASSLSRLAGDTQYF
clone_size: .; d_call: TRBD1; j_call: TRBJ1-4; v_call: TRBV7-8; cdr3_nt: TGTGCCAGCGGACACCGGGACAGGGTTGAAAAACTGTTTTTT; cdr3_aa: CASGHRDRVEKLFF
clone_size: .; d_call: .; j_call: TRBJ2-1; v_call: TRBV11-2; cdr3_nt: TGTGCCAGCAGCTTAGATCCCGGAAGGGAGCAGTTCTTC; cdr3_aa: CASSLDPGREQFF
clone_size: .; d_call: TRBD2; j_call: TRBJ2-7; v_call: TRBV12-5; cdr3_nt: TGTGCTAGTGGCAAAGGACTAGCGGGTACCTACGAGCAGTACTTC; cdr3_aa: CASGKGLAGTYEQYF
clone_size: few; d_call: TRBD1; j_call: TRBJ2-5; v_call: TRBV11-2; cdr3_nt: TGTGCCAGCAGCTTCCACGGGACAGGCCCACGGGAGACCCAGTACTTC; cdr3_aa: CASSFHGTGPRETQYF
clone_size: .; d_call: .; j_call: TRBJ2-7; v_call: TRBV7-2; cdr3_nt: TGTGCCAGCAGCTTAACGTCAGGGCGTTACGAGCAGTACTTC; cdr3_aa: CASSLTSGRYEQYF
clone_size: few; d_call: .; j_call: TRBJ1-4; v_call: TRBV2; cdr3_nt: TGTGCCAGCAGTGGGGGAACCGGGAATGAAAAACTGTTTTTT; cdr3_aa: CASSGGTGNEKLFF
clone_size: few; d_call: TRBD1; j_call: TRBJ1-1; v_call: TRBV7-2; cdr3_nt: TGTGCCAGCAGCTCTGTCACAGGGGGCACTGAAGCTTTCTTT; cdr3_aa: CASSSVTGGTEAFF
clone_size: .; d_call: TRBD1; j_call: TRBJ1-2; v_call: TRBV5-1; cdr3_nt: TGCGCCAGCAGCAACGGGACAGGGAAAAATGGCTACACCTTC; cdr3_aa: CASSNGTGKNGYTF
clone_size: .; d_call: .; j_call: TRBJ2-3; v_call: TRBV7-9; cdr3_nt: TGTGCCAGCAGCTTAGTAGTGGGGGTCACAGATACGCAGTATTTT; cdr3_aa: CASSLVVGVTDTQYF
clone_size: .; d_call: TRBD1; j_call: TRBJ2-4; v_call: TRBV11-2; cdr3_nt: TGTGCCAGCAGCACTATAAGGGGGACAGGAACCGTTCAGTACTTC; cdr3_aa: CASSTIRGTGTVQYF
clone_size: .; d_call: .; j_call: TRBJ1-2; v_call: TRBV2; cdr3_nt: TGTGCCAGCAGAACTGACCGGGACCACTATGGCTACACCTTC; cdr3_aa: CASRTDRDHYGYTF
clone_size: .; d_call: .; j_call: TRBJ2-7; v_call: TRBV7-9; cdr3_nt: TGTGCCAGCACCGTGTCTAAGGGGGAGCAGTACTTC; cdr3_aa: CASTVSKGEQYF
clone_size: .; d_call: .; j_call: TRBJ2-7; v_call: TRBV18; cdr3_nt: TGTGCCAGCTCACCTGCTACGGGTGAGCAGTACTTC; cdr3_aa: CASSPATGEQYF
clone_size: many; d_call: .; j_call: TRBJ2-4; v_call: TRBV30; cdr3_nt: TGTGCCTGGAGTGGGTGGGCCAAAAACATTCAGTACTTC; cdr3_aa: CAWSGWAKNIQYF
clone_size: .; d_call: .; j_call: TRBJ1-2; v_call: TRBV19; cdr3_nt: TGTGCCAGTAGCGACAGTTCCTATGGCTACACCTTC; cdr3_aa: CASSDSSYGYTF
clone_size: .; d_call: .; j_call: TRBJ2-2; v_call: TRBV5-1; cdr3_nt: TGCGCCAGCAGCTTGCGGGGAGTACAGGGTATTTCCACCGGGGAGCTGTTTTTT; cdr3_aa: CASSLRGVQGISTGELFF
clone_size: .; d_call: .; j_call: TRBJ1-2; v_call: TRBV7-8; cdr3_nt: TGTGCCAGCAGTTCCAGGGGACGAGGCTACACCTTC; cdr3_aa: CASSSRGRGYTF
clone_size: .; d_call: TRBD2; j_call: TRBJ2-1; v_call: TRBV5-1; cdr3_nt: TGCGCCAGCAGCTCGCGAGTAGCGGGAGAAGGTGAGCAGTTCTTC; cdr3_aa: CASSSRVAGEGEQFF
clone_size: .; d_call: TRBD1; j_call: TRBJ2-1; v_call: TRBV5-6; cdr3_nt: TGTGCCAGCAGCTATGGGACGGGACAGGGTGAGCAGTTCTTC; cdr3_aa: CASSYGTGQGEQFF
clone_size: .; d_call: TRBD2; j_call: TRBJ2-7; v_call: TRBV5-1; cdr3_nt: TGCGCCAGCAGCCATGGGACTAGCGGCTACGAGCAGTACTTC; cdr3_aa: CASSHGTSGYEQYF
clone_size: .; d_call: .; j_call: TRBJ1-2; v_call: TRBV6-1; cdr3_nt: TGTGCCAGCAGTGACACTCCTAACTATGGCTACACCTTC; cdr3_aa: CASSDTPNYGYTF
clone_size: .; d_call: .; j_call: TRBJ1-5; v_call: TRBV6-1; cdr3_nt: TGTGCCAGCAGTGAAGCGCGGGGGGTCCGCAATCAGCCCCAGCATTTT; cdr3_aa: CASSEARGVRNQPQHF
clone_size: few; d_call: .; j_call: TRBJ2-5; v_call: TRBV7-3; cdr3_nt: TGTGCCAGCAGCTTAAGCCCCCAAGAGACCCAGTACTTC; cdr3_aa: CASSLSPQETQYF
clone_size: .; d_call: .; j_call: TRBJ2-2; v_call: TRBV10-1; cdr3_nt: TGCGCCAGCGAGGTCGGTTTGGGGGAAACCGGGGAGCTGTTTTTT; cdr3_aa: CASEVGLGETGELFF
clone_size: .; d_call: .; j_call: TRBJ2-5; v_call: TRBV7-9; cdr3_nt: TGTGCCAGCAGCTACGGGACTTCTTACCAAGAGACCCAGTACTTC; cdr3_aa: CASSYGTSYQETQYF
clone_size: .; d_call: .; j_call: TRBJ1-1; v_call: TRBV19; cdr3_nt: TGTGCCAGTAGTCAGAGTTTGAAATTGAACACTGAAGCTTTCTTT; cdr3_aa: CASSQSLKLNTEAFF
clone_size: .; d_call: TRBD1; j_call: TRBJ1-5; v_call: TRBV6-1; cdr3_nt: TGTGCCTCGGACAGGGGGCTGGGCAATCAGCCCCAGCATTTT; cdr3_aa: CASDRGLGNQPQHF
clone_size: .; d_call: TRBD1; j_call: TRBJ1-5; v_call: TRBV6-1; cdr3_nt: TGTGCCAGCAGGGGGACAGGGGGCAGCAATCAGCCCCAGCATTTT; cdr3_aa: CASRGTGGSNQPQHF
clone_size: .; d_call: .; j_call: TRBJ2-6; v_call: TRBV5-6; cdr3_nt: TGTGCCAGCAGCTCCGGGCAGGCTGGGGCCAACGTCCTGACTTTC; cdr3_aa: CASSSGQAGANVLTF
clone_size: .; d_call: .; j_call: TRBJ1-1; v_call: TRBV5-1; cdr3_nt: TGCGCCAGCAGCTCCCGAAACAGGGCGTTGAACACTGAAGCTTTCTTT; cdr3_aa: CASSSRNRALNTEAFF
clone_size: .; d_call: TRBD1; j_call: TRBJ1-2; v_call: TRBV29-1; cdr3_nt: TGCAGCGTTTACGACAGGGGCTATGGCTACACCTTC; cdr3_aa: CSVYDRGYGYTF
clone_size: .; d_call: TRBD2; j_call: TRBJ2-5; v_call: TRBV5-1; cdr3_nt: TGCGCCAGCAGCCACAGGAGCGGGGGCACACAAGAGACCCAGTACTTC; cdr3_aa: CASSHRSGGTQETQYF
clone_size: .; d_call: .; j_call: TRBJ1-1; v_call: TRBV11-2; cdr3_nt: TGTGCCAGCAGCTTATCAGGAAGAGGTGAAGCTTTCTTT; cdr3_aa: CASSLSGRGEAFF
clone_size: .; d_call: TRBD1; j_call: TRBJ2-7; v_call: TRBV11-2; cdr3_nt: TGTGCCAGCAGCTACGGTCCCGGGACAGCATACGAGCAGTACTTC; cdr3_aa: CASSYGPGTAYEQYF
clone_size: .; d_call: .; j_call: TRBJ1-5; v_call: TRBV5-1; cdr3_nt: TGCGCCAGCAGCGTGGACAGAAATCAGCCCCAGCATTTT; cdr3_aa: CASSVDRNQPQHF
clone_size: .; d_call: .; j_call: TRBJ1-1; v_call: TRBV2; cdr3_nt: TGTGCCAGCATCTACGCCGTTCCAGGGGCGAGTTTGGGCACTGAAGCTTTCTTT; cdr3_aa: CASIYAVPGASLGTEAFF
clone_size: .; d_call: .; j_call: TRBJ2-3; v_call: TRBV6-6; cdr3_nt: TGTGCCAGCAGTGGACGCCTCGAAACAGATACGCAGTATTTT; cdr3_aa: CASSGRLETDTQYF
clone_size: .; d_call: .; j_call: TRBJ2-7; v_call: TRBV5-1; cdr3_nt: TGCGCCAGCAGCCAAATCCACGGTTCCTACGAGCAGTACTTC; cdr3_aa: CASSQIHGSYEQYF
clone_size: .; d_call: .; j_call: TRBJ2-5; v_call: TRBV7-9; cdr3_nt: TGTGCCAGCACCAAAACGGGGAAGCGGTTAGGGCAAGAGACCCAGTACTTC; cdr3_aa: CASTKTGKRLGQETQYF
clone_size: .; d_call: .; j_call: TRBJ2-3; v_call: TRBV15; cdr3_nt: TGTGCCACCAGCAGAGATGCAGGTACTAGTAGGGATAGATTCGCAGATACGCAGTATTTT; cdr3_aa: CATSRDAGTSRDRFADTQYF
clone_size: .; d_call: .; j_call: TRBJ2-7; v_call: TRBV5-4; cdr3_nt: TGTGCCAGCAGCTCAGGACAGCTCCTAAAGGGCGAGCAGTACTTC; cdr3_aa: CASSSGQLLKGEQYF
clone_size: .; d_call: .; j_call: TRBJ2-7; v_call: TRBV9; cdr3_nt: TGTGCCAGCAGCGTAGCCCCCGCGGGCGAGCAGTACTTC; cdr3_aa: CASSVAPAGEQYF
clone_size: few; d_call: .; j_call: TRBJ2-1; v_call: TRBV9; cdr3_nt: TGTGCCAGCAGCCCTATGGGTCGGACCTACAATGAGCAGTTCTTC; cdr3_aa: CASSPMGRTYNEQFF
clone_size: .; d_call: TRBD1; j_call: TRBJ2-7; v_call: TRBV10-1; cdr3_nt: TGCGCCAGCAGTCCCGGACAGGGGAAGTACGAGCAGTACTTC; cdr3_aa: CASSPGQGKYEQYF
clone_size: .; d_call: TRBD2; j_call: TRBJ2-5; v_call: TRBV2; cdr3_nt: TGTGCCAGCAGGGGGACTAGCGGGGGAGAGACCCAGTACTTC; cdr3_aa: CASRGTSGGETQYF
clone_size: .; d_call: .; j_call: TRBJ2-1; v_call: TRBV19; cdr3_nt: TGTGCCAGTAGTATAGAGGGGGCGAGCTCCTACAATGAGCAGTTCTTC; cdr3_aa: CASSIEGASSYNEQFF